This T cell receptor (beta chain) was sequenced in a study of T cells expressing NK-cell markers. Study in general: One of eight sequenced donors was HCMV-seronegative; the other seven were seropositive.

The CDR3 is 14 amino acids. The V gene's germline CDR1 is SGHRS and CDR2 YFSETQ. After re-calling the 5' RACE reads, TCRdb lists one entry per CDR3 protein, DNA absent. Its listing shows about 170,000 distinct CDR3 sequences. This receptor was obtained from a man aged 18-69 years in good health. The V call is TRBV5-1, the J call TRBJ2-1; TCRdb proposes TRBD2, but this gene call is untestable without DNA. Input material: blood T cells: a sorted CD56 or NKG2C T cell subset, CD4+ or CD8+ T cells, or bulk PBMC T cells (not recorded which). The CDR3 sequence is CASSEGLTSNEQFF.